This TCR beta chain was identified in a study of shared clonotypes between healthy human individuals. The CDR3 length is 17 residues. Per the germline V gene, CDR1 is SGHVS and CDR2 is FNYEAQ. V dropped 1 base and J dropped 1 base, with 17 bases sitting between them. TCRdb's copy holds only in-frame clones and misses some; the assay was immunoSEQ multiplex PCR. The sample holds some 2,000,000 clones; about 95% are singletons and the top ten take approximately 1.2%. CD8 cells classed as naive were CD45RO-negative and positively selected for CCR7, excluding terminally differentiated effector memory CD45RA+ cells.

The clonotype comes from a man younger than 35 in good health. The chain employs TRBV7-6 and TRBJ2-7, with D perhaps TRBD1 (6 bases). Material for sequencing was naive CD8+ T cells sorted from blood. CDR3 protein: CASSLEDSSLSSYEQYF. The CDR3 nucleotides read TGTGCCAGCAGCTTAGAGGACAGTAGTTTATCGTCCTACGAGCAGTACTTC.